The 16 T cell receptor beta chains reported below all come from one sample, sequenced in a study of Ad26.COV2.S vaccination and SARS-CoV-2 variants. Some clones are missing from TCRdb's copy, which holds only in-frame ones; the method was immunoSEQ multiplex PCR. The repertoire holds around 300,000 clones, with 75% to 90% as singletons. Regarding treatment: about 20 received Ad26.COV2.S at low or high dose, single or two shots; 5 received placebo; per-sample allocation not given. Sampling was done on day 63 after the first vaccine or placebo injection. Sequencing used peripheral blood, obtained in a trial of Ad26.COV2.S vaccine versus placebo. These receptors were collected from a person aged 18 to 59 who received the Ad26.COV2.S COVID-19 vaccine or a placebo.

This clone was found once. This chain links TRBV2 with TRBJ1-2; D perhaps matches TRBD1 (5 bases). The CDR3 extends over 16 amino acids. Trimming removed 1 base from V and 2 bases from J, with 14 bases in between. CDR1 and CDR2 from the germline V gene are SNHLY and FYNNEI. The CDR3 DNA is TGTGCCAGCAGTGAAGGTCGGGGCCCCATCAACTATGGCTACACCTTC. Protein product: CASSEGRGPINYGYTF. Full variable domain (rest looked up from reference TRBV2 and TRBJ1-2): EPEVTQTPSHQVTQMGQEVILRCVPISNHLYFYWYRQILGQKVEFLVSFYNNEISEKSEIFDDQFSVERPDGSNFTLKIRSTKLEDSAMYFCASSEGRGPINYGYTFGSGTRLTVV.

The V call is TRBV11-2, the J call TRBJ1-4; D not certain. CDR1 is SGHAT and CDR2 is FQNNGV in the germline V gene. This CDR3 spans 15 amino acids. V lost 0 bases, J lost 7 bases, and 12 bases lay in between. The CDR3 coding sequence is TGTGCCAGCAGCTTAGAATCGGGGTTTGGTGAAAAACTGTTTTTT. Its protein is CASSLESGFGEKLFF.

This chain links TRBV11-2 with TRBJ1-3; 7 positions match TRBD1. J was trimmed by 1 base and V by 5 bases; bases with no gene match: 5. In germline, CDR1 is SGHAT, CDR2 FQNNGV. The CDR3 runs to 15 residues. DNA for the CDR3: TGTGCCAGCAGCCGACCGGGACAGTCTGGAAACACCATATATTTT. Protein sequence: CASSRPGQSGNTIYF. The variable domain in full, completed from reference TRBV11-2 and TRBJ1-3, reads EAGVAQSPRYKIIEKRQSVAFWCNPISGHATLYWYQQILGQGPKLLIQFQNNGVVDDSQLPKDRFSAERLKGVDSTLKIQPAKLEDSAVYLCASSRPGQSGNTIYFGEGSWLTVV.

The chain has TRBV7-9 and TRBJ2-3; D is uncertain. The length of the CDR3 is 12 residues. From germline, CDR1 is SEHNR and CDR2 FQNEAQ (reference sequence). V lost 1 base and J lost 14, with 13 bases in between. CDR3 residues: CASSLGRASAYF. In DNA, the CDR3 is TGTGCCAGCAGCTTAGGCCGGGCCTCTGCGTATTTT.

V is TRBV12-3 or TRBV12-4 and J is TRBJ1-1; D gene unclear. CDR3 length: 13 amino acids. Between the trimmed V and J ends, which lost 6 bases and 2 bases, there was a span of 10 bases. The CDR3, as DNA: TGTGCCAGCAGACTCGGGCCCAACACTGAAGCTTTCTTT. It encodes CASRLGPNTEAFF.

This clone occurred once. In the same sample, other DNA sequences code for this CDR3. The genes are TRBV7-8 and TRBJ1-1; D uncertain. Germline V gene sequence: CDR1 SGHVS, CDR2 FQNEAQ. Trimming took off 5 bases at V and 4 bases at J, with 8 bases between the two ends. The CDR3 loop spans 12 amino acids. DNA of the CDR3: TGTGCCAGCAGCCCCGGTGGCACTGAAGCTTTCTTT. It translates to CASSPGGTEAFF.

The chain employs TRBV30 and TRBJ2-5; TRBD2 agrees at 11 bases. J was trimmed by 5 bases and V by 4 bases; bases with no gene match: 9. From germline, CDR1 is GTSNPN and CDR2 SVGIG (reference sequence). The CDR3 covers 15 residues. CDR3 region: CAWKIAGGPWETQYF. DNA of the CDR3: TGTGCCTGGAAGATAGCGGGAGGGCCTTGGGAGACCCAGTACTTC.

V usage is TRBV4-3 and J usage is TRBJ1-3; weak D call: TRBD1 (6 bases). This CDR3 region has 15 residues. Germline V CDR1 and CDR2: LGHNA, YSLEER. V was clipped by 0 bases and J by 4 bases, with 10 bases between them. CDR3 sequence: CASSQETGPGNTIYF. CDR3 in DNA: TGCGCCAGCAGCCAAGAAACAGGGCCCGGAAACACCATATATTTT.

V and J are TRBV6-5 and TRBJ2-3, with D hard to call. Trimming took off 0 bases at V and 3 bases at J, with 4 bases between the two ends. The CDR3 is 13 amino acids. Germline CDR1 and CDR2: MNHEY and SVGAGI. The CDR3 sequence is CASSYSTTDTQYF. CDR3 DNA sequence: TGTGCCAGCAGTTACTCGACAACAGATACGCAGTATTTT.

The V and J genes are TRBV7-2 and TRBJ2-5, with a possible D match to TRBD1 (5 bases). Trimming pared 1 base from V and 1 base from J, leaving 10 bases between. The CDR3 has 15 amino acids. CDR1 is SGHTA, CDR2 FQGNSA, per germline. The CDR3 DNA reads TGTGCCAGCAGCTTAGGGGGCAGGGCCCAAGAGACCCAGTACTTC. This translates into CASSLGGRAQETQYF.

A few counts support this clone. The chain is built from TRBV27 and TRBJ1-6, with a possible D match to TRBD1 (6 bases). Germline CDR1 is MNHEY and CDR2 is SMNVEV (reference sequence). The ends were cut back, 5 bases at V and 9 bases at J, with 14 bases in the middle. CDR3 length equals 14 residues. Written as DNA, the CDR3 is TGTGCCAGCAGTCCTCGACAGGCCGCTTCACCCCTCCACTTT. This encodes CASSPRQAASPLHF.

This sequence joins TRBV13 and TRBJ2-7, with 10 positions matching TRBD2. Unmatched junction bases numbered 7, after V lost 0 bases and J lost 5 bases. Germline V gene lookup returns CDR1 PRHDT and CDR2 FYEKMQ (reference sequence). The CDR3 covers 16 residues. CDR3 amino acids: CASSLGSGGALDEQYF. For the CDR3, the DNA is TGTGCCAGCAGCTTAGGGAGCGGGGGGGCCTTAGACGAGCAGTACTTC.

The chain employs TRBV6-5 and TRBJ1-1, with D possibly being TRBD1 (5 bases). Germline assignment: CDR1 MNHEY and CDR2 SVGAGI. Between the trimmed V and J ends, which lost 8 bases and 3 bases, there was a span of 10 bases. The CDR3 covers 12 residues. The CDR3 sequence: CASSRGDTEAFF. The CDR3 bases are TGTGCCAGCTCGCGAGGGGACACTGAAGCTTTCTTT.

The chain joins TRBV18 to TRBJ2-1, with 10 nucleotides matching TRBD2. J was trimmed by 9 bases and V by 5 bases; bases with no gene match: 10. Germline CDR1 KGHSH, CDR2 LQKENI. The CDR3 totals 15 residues. The CDR3 loop reads CASSSPSGGPTEQFF. CDR3 in DNA: TGTGCCAGCTCATCTCCTAGCGGGGGCCCTACTGAGCAGTTCTTC.

The rearrangement links TRBV20-1 to TRBJ1-1; D is perhaps TRBD1 (5 bases). Between the trimmed V and J ends, which lost 3 bases and 0 bases, there was a span of 11 bases. The CDR3 contains 14 residues. CDR1 and CDR2 (germline): DFQATT, SNEGSKA (reference sequence). The DNA of the CDR3 is TGCAGTGCTAGTCGGGGACCCATGAACACTGAAGCTTTCTTT. Protein product: CSASRGPMNTEAFF.

The V and J genes are TRBV5-1 and TRBJ2-2, with D possibly being TRBD2 (6 bases). The V gene lost 5 bases and the J gene lost 0 bases, with 14 bases spanning the gap. The CDR3 has 16 amino acids. The germline V gene has CDR1 SGHRS and CDR2 YFSETQ. The CDR3 sequence is CASSPRRDSNTGELFF. CDR3 DNA sequence: TGCGCCAGCAGTCCACGTCGGGACTCGAACACCGGGGAGCTGTTTTTT.